The clone carrying this TCR beta chain was counted only a few times. Its antigen is undetermined. In TCRdb, the reads were re-called with MiXCR into one record per CDR3 protein. In the table there are approximately 500,000 distinct CDR3 sequences, 30% to 40% of which are singletons. This entry belongs to a study of T cell repertoires in cytomegalovirus infection. Overall study: HLA-C-restricted CMV epitopes, recently identified, and well-studied HLA-B-restricted ones were used by the study. In public TCR beta signatures, there were indications of both CMV infection and matching HLA type.

The germline CDR1 and CDR2 sequences are SGHTA and FQGNSA. This CDR3 has 14 residues. V trimming: 7 bases; J trimming: 0 bases; junction bases outside the gene matches: 4. General study results and limits: Carriers of CMV and the relevant HLA type were discriminated by public TCR beta frequency. Dominating the ex vivo response were HLA-C-restricted CMV-specific TCR beta clonotypes.

The gene calls are TRBV7-2 and TRBJ2-3; TRBD2 aligns across 7 bases. The source material was cultured PBMCs, sampled from culture after CMV antigen stimulation. This receptor was taken from a human donor in good health (CMV status not recorded). Some clones in this sample may be carry-over from other donors' samples. CDR3 DNA sequence: TGTGCCAGCACCGGGGGGTCTAGCACAGATACGCAGTATTTT. Its protein is CASTGGSSTDTQYF.